This T cell receptor (beta chain) was profiled in a study of glioma-infiltrating T cells after dendritic cell vaccination (dated by TCRdb to 2015 to 2016). Notes on the research overall: The cohort included about 15 glioblastoma patients drawn from Phase I and II dendritic cell vaccination trials, of whom 9 were newly diagnosed and 6 had recurrent disease. Survival after dendritic cell vaccination was correlated with TCR sequencing metrics, such as TIL content and the overlap between tumor and blood repertoires. Autologous tumor lysate-pulsed dendritic cell vaccination was administered to the patients between the early 2000s and the early 2010s. Patients received three intradermal dendritic cell vaccine injections at biweekly intervals in the arm below the axilla. In glioblastoma patients vaccinated with dendritic cells, deep sequencing of TCR beta CDR3 regions served to measure the amount of tumor-infiltrating lymphocytes and to compare repertoires between tumor and blood. The vaccine was prepared from monocyte-derived dendritic cells that were cultured for seven days with IL-4 and GM-CSF and then pulsed overnight with autologous tumor lysate. Results and caveats for the whole study, not just this receptor: TCR clonality showed no direct relationship with survival, which suggests that a diverse polyclonal response may be important. Higher estimated pretreatment TIL content predicted longer time to progression and overall survival after dendritic cell vaccination. The three-group TCR overlap response model was described as speculative and requiring prospective validation. The cohort was small and heterogeneous, and full blood and tumor sets were available for few patients, with initial-recurrent tumor pairs available for even fewer patients.

As for this clone: The antigen it recognizes is unknown. No qualities accompany the bases; no much larger clone lies one base away.

TCRB CDR3 regions were amplified from approximately 2 ug genomic DNA, or all available DNA if less, using the immunoSEQ assay. Multiplex PCR used 60 forward primers for TCR V beta segments and 13 reverse primers for J beta segments. Synthetic control templates were spiked into each sample at limiting dilution to estimate reads per starting template. Sequencing produced 87 bp reads on the Illumina HiSeq System. The original methods were these. PCR and sequencing errors were removed by a nearest neighbor algorithm that merged closely related sequences. TCR overlap was defined as the percentage of unique tumor TCR beta sequences that were also found in the peripheral blood of the same patient. TCRdb limited this immuneACCESS table to in-frame rearrangements with V and J called. A share of clones is missing; checked studies link under half to unresolved V genes, and the rest is unexplained. V and J calls and clone size are given by that table; D and trimming were obtained from the DNA. The sample includes some 87,000 clones, with around 85% observed a single time. The ten most abundant clones make up about 2.9% of the sample.

Patients were selected on the basis of adequate residual fresh-frozen tumor tissue and more than two years of available survival data. An isocitrate dehydrogenase mutation was not carried by any of the glioblastoma patients, although molecular status was otherwise variable. PBMC were collected before vaccination, two weeks after the third vaccination, and at tumor progression if progression occurred. Genomic DNA was extracted with the Qiagen DNeasy Blood extraction Kit. The TCR sequence derives from a human donor with glioblastoma. This sample comprised blood, obtained before dendritic cell vaccination.

The CDR3 sequence is CSVELSGWYGYTF. The nucleotides read TGCAGCGTCGAACTCAGCGGTTGGTATGGCTACACCTTC. The sequence joins TRBV29-1 to TRBJ1-2, with the D gene not clear enough to name. CDR1 and CDR2, per the germline V gene, are SQVTM and ANQGSEA. V is clipped by 6 bases and J by 5 bases, and the sequence between their germline boundaries is 16 bases long. From the cysteine up to the phenylalanine, the CDR3 has a length of 13 residues. Only the CDR3 part of the read is kept: 39 bases, read in frame from the first base.